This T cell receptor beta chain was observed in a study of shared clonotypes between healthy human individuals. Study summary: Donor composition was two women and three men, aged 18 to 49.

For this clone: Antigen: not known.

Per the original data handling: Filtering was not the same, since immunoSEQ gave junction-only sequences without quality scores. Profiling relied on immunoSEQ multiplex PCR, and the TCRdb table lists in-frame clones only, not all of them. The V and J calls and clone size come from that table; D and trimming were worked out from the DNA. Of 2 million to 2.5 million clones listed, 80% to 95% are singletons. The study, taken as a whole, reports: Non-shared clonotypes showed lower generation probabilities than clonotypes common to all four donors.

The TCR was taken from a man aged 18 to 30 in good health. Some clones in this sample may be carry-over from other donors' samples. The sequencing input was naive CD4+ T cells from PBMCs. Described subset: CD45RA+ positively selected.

The chain's CDR3 is CASSVQGPSTDTQYF. CDR3 coding DNA: TGTGCCAGCAGTGTCCAGGGGCCGAGCACAGATACGCAGTATTTT. This chain connects TRBV6-5 to TRBJ2-3, with D perhaps TRBD1 (6 bases). V was cut by 5 bases and J by 0 bases, with 12 bases left in between. The length of the CDR3 is 15 residues. Germline lookup yields CDR1 MNHEY and CDR2 SVGAGI.